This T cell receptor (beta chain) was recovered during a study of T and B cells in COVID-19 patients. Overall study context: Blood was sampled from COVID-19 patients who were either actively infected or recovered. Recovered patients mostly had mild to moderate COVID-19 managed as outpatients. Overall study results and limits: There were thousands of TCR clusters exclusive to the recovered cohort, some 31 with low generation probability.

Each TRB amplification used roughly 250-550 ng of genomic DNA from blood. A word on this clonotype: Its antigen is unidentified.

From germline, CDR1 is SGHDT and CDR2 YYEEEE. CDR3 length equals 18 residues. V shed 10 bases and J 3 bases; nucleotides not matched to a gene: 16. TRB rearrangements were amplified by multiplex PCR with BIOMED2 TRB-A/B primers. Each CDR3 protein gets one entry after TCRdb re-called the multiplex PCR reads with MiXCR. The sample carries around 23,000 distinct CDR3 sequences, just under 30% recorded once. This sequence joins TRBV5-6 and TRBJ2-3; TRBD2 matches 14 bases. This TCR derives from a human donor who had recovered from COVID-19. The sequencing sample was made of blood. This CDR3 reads CACKKGTSGSLKTDTQYF. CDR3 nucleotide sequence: TGTGCCTGTAAAAAAGGGACTAGCGGGAGTCTGAAGACAGATACGCAGTATTTT.